This paragraph covers one T cell receptor (beta chain) sequence. What it binds is not known. The record originates from a study of CD8+CD57+ T cells in acquired aplastic anemia. Turning to the study itself: DNA from sorted CD4+ and CD8+ cells averaged approximately 3.2 ug.

V was trimmed by 4 bases and J by 0 bases, leaving 10 bases between them. CDR1 is SGHRS and CDR2 is YFSETQ in the germline V gene. The CDR3 loop spans 14 amino acids. Sequenced patients had shown CD8+CD57+ cell expansion by flow cytometry. At the time of blood sampling, patients had not yet received any therapy. Genomic DNA, serving as template, underwent TCR beta VDJ and CDR3 profiling. In TCRdb, the reads were re-called with MiXCR into one record per CDR3 protein. The sample carries around 500,000 distinct CDR3 sequences, under 40% recorded once. Study-level findings and limits: Between patients and controls, about 30 CD8+ CDR3 sequences were found in common. Patients showed no significant difference from controls in CD8+ Simpson's diversity.

Sequencing was carried out using sorted CD4+, CD8+, or CD8+CD57+ T cells (not recorded which) from PBMCs. This TCR was recovered from a human donor with aplastic anemia. This chain joins TRBV5-1 and TRBJ1-1, with TRBD1 as a possible D gene (5 bases). The CDR3 region has the DNA TGCGCCAGCAGCGAACAGGACTTGAACACTGAAGCTTTCTTT. Amino acids: CASSEQDLNTEAFF.